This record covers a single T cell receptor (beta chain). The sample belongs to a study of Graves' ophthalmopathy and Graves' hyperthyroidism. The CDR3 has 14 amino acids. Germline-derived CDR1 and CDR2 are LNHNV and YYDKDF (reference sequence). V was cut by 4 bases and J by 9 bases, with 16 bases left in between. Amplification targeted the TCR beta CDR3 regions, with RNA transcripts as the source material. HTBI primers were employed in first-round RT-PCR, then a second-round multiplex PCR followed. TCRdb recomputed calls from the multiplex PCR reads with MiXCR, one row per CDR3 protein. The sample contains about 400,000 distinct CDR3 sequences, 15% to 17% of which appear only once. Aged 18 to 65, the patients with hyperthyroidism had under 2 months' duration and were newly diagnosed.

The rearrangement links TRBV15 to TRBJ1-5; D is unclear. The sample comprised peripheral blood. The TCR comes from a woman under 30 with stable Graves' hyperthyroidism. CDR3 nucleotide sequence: TGTGCCACCAGCATTAACCATCCGTCAGCGCCCCAGCATTTT. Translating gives CATSINHPSAPQHF.